Below are 28 T cell receptor beta chains sequenced from a single sample in a study of blood T cell repertoires in COVID-19. Only in-frame clones appear in the TCRdb table, and some are missing; sequencing was by immunoSEQ multiplex PCR. The table shows about 100,000 clones, with 70% to 90% occurring only once. Source material: peripheral blood. All receptors derive from a man aged 55 to 69 with acute or convalescent COVID-19.

This clone was recorded only once. The chain links TRBV5-1 to TRBJ1-6, with D tentatively TRBD1 (5 bases). Germline V gene sequence: CDR1 SGHRS, CDR2 YFSETQ. Trimming cost V 0 bases and J 5 bases, with 6 bases left between them. The CDR3 is 14 amino acids. Written as DNA, the CDR3 is TGCGCCAGCAGCTTGGAGGGGAATAATTCACCCCTCCACTTT. This encodes CASSLEGNNSPLHF.

This clone is medium-sized within its sample. Different DNA sequences within this sample yield the same CDR3. CDR3 amino acids: CASSRDSSGNTIYF. The DNA of the CDR3 is TGTGCCAGCAGCCGGGACAGCTCTGGAAACACCATATATTTT. V is TRBV2 and J is TRBJ1-3; 7 nucleotides match TRBD1. CDR3 length: 14 residues. Germline V gene sequence: CDR1 SNHLY, CDR2 FYNNEI. Losses at the gene ends were 6 bases for V and 0 bases for J; bases not matched to a gene: 2.

The rearrangement joins TRBV5-4 to TRBJ2-1; 7 bases map to TRBD1. CDR1 is SGHNT, CDR2 YYREEE, per germline (reference sequence). V gave up 2 bases and J gave up 5 bases; unmatched junction bases: 7. This CDR3 contains 15 residues. Written as DNA, the CDR3 is TGTGCCAGCAGCTTAGGACAGGTTATAAACAATGAGCAGTTCTTC. Its protein is CASSLGQVINNEQFF.

This clone has only one observation. The chain is built from TRBV5-1 and TRBJ2-7; maybe TRBD2 (7 bases). The CDR3 is made up of 14 amino acids. The V end was cut by 0 bases, the J end by 6 bases, with 13 bases between. From germline, CDR1 is SGHRS and CDR2 YFSETQ. The CDR3 loop reads CASSLDGGPLEQYF. DNA for the CDR3: TGCGCCAGCAGCTTGGACGGGGGGCCTCTCGAGCAGTACTTC.

The rearrangement links TRBV7-8 to TRBJ1-2; 7 nucleotides line up with TRBD1. Germline V gene lookup returns CDR1 SGHVS and CDR2 FQNEAQ. This CDR3 has 13 residues. Germline trimming cut 4 bases from V and 7 bases from J; bases unmatched to any gene: 6. For the CDR3, the DNA is TGTGCCAGCAGCTCGACAGGGTTGGTTGGCTACACCTTC. As protein: CASSSTGLVGYTF.

The chain is built from TRBV11-2 and TRBJ1-3, with no clear D. Germline V gene lookup returns CDR1 SGHAT and CDR2 FQNNGV. V gave up 6 bases and J gave up 0 bases, with 6 bases separating them. The CDR3 runs 13 residues. Here the CDR3 DNA reads TGTGCCAGCAGTCTCTCCTCTGGAAACACCATATATTTT. The encoded protein is CASSLSSGNTIYF.

The J gene is TRBJ2-3, the V gene TRBV7-8, with D unclear. V shed 5 bases and J shed 1 base, with 4 bases lying between them. The CDR3 is 12 residues long. Germline V gene data show CDR1 as SGHVS and CDR2 as FQNEAQ. The CDR3 reads CASSPGTDTQYF. As DNA, the CDR3 is TGTGCCAGCAGCCCCGGCACAGATACGCAGTATTTT.

This chain links TRBV11-1 with TRBJ1-4; no reliable D call. CDR1 SGHAT and CDR2 FQDESV come from the germline V gene (reference sequence). CDR3 length: 14 residues. Trimming removed 3 bases at V and 4 bases at J, with 9 bases between. CDR3 nucleotide sequence: TGTGCCAGCAGCTTCGGGAGAATTAATGAAAAACTGTTTTTT. It translates to CASSFGRINEKLFF.

This clone was observed once. CDR3 sequence: CATSREGGDTEAFF. The CDR3 DNA sequence: TGTGCCACCAGCAGAGAGGGGGGGGACACTGAAGCTTTCTTT. The chain is built from TRBV15 and TRBJ1-1, with TRBD1 as a possible D gene (5 bases). The germline gives CDR1 LNHNV, CDR2 YYDKDF (reference sequence). V lost 0 bases to trimming and J lost 3 bases, with 8 bases between them. The CDR3 loop spans 14 amino acids.

This CDR3 is CARGGSYEQYF. Here the CDR3 DNA reads TGCGCCAGAGGGGGCTCCTACGAGCAGTACTTC. The chain uses TRBV5-1 and TRBJ2-7; D might be TRBD1 (6 bases). The CDR3 contains 11 residues. The ends were cut back, 8 bases at V and 0 bases at J, with 6 bases in the middle. Germline CDR1 and CDR2: SGHRS and YFSETQ. The variable domain in full, with the rest retrieved from reference TRBV5-1 and TRBJ2-7, is KAGVTQTPRYLIKTRGQQVTLSCSPISGHRSVSWYQQTPGQGLQFLFEYFSETQRNKGNFPGRFSGRQFSNSRSEMNVSTLELGDSALYLCARGGSYEQYFGPGTRLTVT.

The chain is built from TRBV11-2 and TRBJ2-1, with D hard to call. Germline V lookup: CDR1 SGHAT, CDR2 FQNNGV. The CDR3 is 12 amino acids. V lost 3 bases and J lost 6, with 6 bases in between. In nucleotides, the CDR3 is TGTGCCAGCAGCTTTACTGGCAATGAGCAGTTCTTC. This codes for CASSFTGNEQFF.

This chain links TRBV28 with TRBJ1-5; D ambiguous. V lost 5 bases and J 3 bases, leaving 5 bases between the germline ends. This CDR3 has 12 amino acids. Per germline, CDR1 MDHEN and CDR2 SYDVKM. The CDR3 coding sequence is TGTGCCAGCAGTCGGGACAATCAGCCCCAGCATTTT. Translating it yields CASSRDNQPQHF.

The chain links TRBV28 to TRBJ1-2; 7 bases align to TRBD1. Germline V lookup: CDR1 MDHEN, CDR2 SYDVKM. The CDR3 length is 14 residues. Trimming took 8 bases from V and 3 from J; bases not matched to a gene: 9. The CDR3 loop is CASSSQGEDYGYTF. CDR3 coding DNA: TGTGCCAGCTCCTCGCAGGGGGAGGACTATGGCTACACCTTC.

The CDR3 reads CASSLVPGGMNTEAFF. The CDR3 nucleotides are TGCGCCAGCAGCTTGGTTCCAGGGGGCATGAACACTGAAGCTTTCTTT. This rearrangement joins TRBV5-1 to TRBJ1-1; 8 positions agree with TRBD1. This CDR3 has 16 residues. The V and J ends lost 0 bases and 0 bases, in that order; junction bases with no gene match: 4. Germline CDR1 SGHRS, CDR2 YFSETQ.

This chain uses TRBV6-6 with TRBJ1-1; D is perhaps TRBD1 (6 bases). V lost 7 bases, J lost 1 base, and 13 bases lay in between. Germline CDR1 reads MNHNY; CDR2 reads SVGAGI (reference sequence). This CDR3 contains 14 residues. For the CDR3, the DNA is TGTGCCAGCATACCTCCGGGACAGAACACTGAAGCTTTCTTT. Its translation is CASIPPGQNTEAFF.

This chain links TRBV5-1 with TRBJ1-2; TRBD1 might be the D (6 bases). CDR1 SGHRS and CDR2 YFSETQ come from the germline V gene. This CDR3 is 12 amino acids long. Between the trimmed V and J ends, which lost 6 bases and 8 bases, there was a span of 14 bases. The CDR3 DNA sequence: TGCGCCAGCAATGGGGGCTCAAGGGGCTACACCTTC. Translation: CASNGGSRGYTF. Full variable domain (rest looked up from reference TRBV5-1 and TRBJ1-2): KAGVTQTPRYLIKTRGQQVTLSCSPISGHRSVSWYQQTPGQGLQFLFEYFSETQRNKGNFPGRFSGRQFSNSRSEMNVSTLELGDSALYLCASNGGSRGYTFGSGTRLTVV.

The chain recombines TRBV7-2 with TRBJ1-1; 7 bases align to TRBD1. The V gene's germline CDR1 is SGHTA and CDR2 FQGNSA. This CDR3 comprises 16 residues. V gave up 2 bases and J gave up 6 bases; unmatched junction bases: 12. CDR3 bases: TGTGCCAGCAGCTTAATGGTGACAGGGAGGCGTCCTGAAGCTTTCTTT. Its protein product is CASSLMVTGRRPEAFF.

The chain links TRBV28 to TRBJ1-5, with D possibly TRBD1 on 5 matching bases. The germline CDR1 and CDR2 sequences are MDHEN and SYDVKM. The CDR3 spans 15 residues. Trimming cost V 10 bases and J 2 bases, with 18 bases left between them. In nucleotides, the CDR3 is TGTGCCACCCACGATCAGGGATCCGGCAATCAGCCCCAGCATTTT. This sequence encodes CATHDQGSGNQPQHF.

The chain employs TRBV5-1 and TRBJ1-2, with D possibly TRBD1 on 5 matching bases. Germline V gene data show CDR1 as SGHRS and CDR2 as YFSETQ. V lost 4 bases, J lost 8 bases, and 18 bases lay in between. CDR3 length: 14 residues. The CDR3 DNA is TGCGCCAGCAGCATACTTTTGGCGGGGCTCGGCTACACCTTC. Its translation is CASSILLAGLGYTF.

This chain joins TRBV7-2 and TRBJ1-5; D perhaps matches TRBD1 (5 bases). There are 13 residues in the CDR3. Germline V gene data show CDR1 as SGHTA and CDR2 as FQGNSA. Trimming took off 5 bases at V and 7 bases at J, with 12 bases between the two ends. CDR3 in DNA: TGTGCCAGCAGCCAGGGATGGGGCCAGCCCCAGCATTTT. Translating it yields CASSQGWGQPQHF.

This clone appeared a single time. The V call is TRBV12-3 or TRBV12-4, the J call TRBJ2-2; no clear D gene. This CDR3 region has 13 residues. V shed 6 bases and J shed 5 bases, with 10 bases lying between them. The CDR3 nucleotides are TGTGCCAGCAGCTCGACAACTACCGGGGAGCTGTTTTTT. Amino acids: CASSSTTTGELFF.

V gene TRBV6-2 or TRBV6-3 combines with J gene TRBJ2-7; 8 bases match TRBD1. Germline-derived CDR1 and CDR2 are MNHEY and SVGEGT. V was clipped by 6 bases and J by 6 bases; unmatched bases: 4. The CDR3 length is 12 residues. This CDR3 is CASSLDRGEQYF. The CDR3 nucleotides are TGTGCCAGCAGCCTTGACAGGGGCGAGCAGTACTTC.

This clone is a singleton in its sample. The V gene is TRBV9, the J gene TRBJ2-5; possibly TRBD1 for D (6 bases). CDR1 and CDR2 from the germline V gene are SGDLS and YYNGEE. The V gene lost 0 bases and the J gene lost 2 bases, with 20 bases spanning the gap. The CDR3 totals 18 residues. The CDR3 loop is CASSVDLGRDTRQETQYF. In DNA, the CDR3 is TGTGCCAGCAGCGTAGATCTTGGCCGGGACACTAGACAAGAGACCCAGTACTTC.

The rearrangement joins TRBV4-1 to TRBJ1-3; 11 positions agree with TRBD1. The CDR3 is 17 amino acids. The ends lost 2 bases at V and 2 bases at J; junction bases unmatched: 5. CDR1 is MGHRA, CDR2 YSYEKL, per germline. The CDR3 loop reads CASSQSLGQGAGNTIYF. CDR3 coding DNA: TGCGCCAGCAGCCAAAGCCTGGGACAGGGGGCTGGAAACACCATATATTTT.

This rearrangement joins TRBV6-2 or TRBV6-3 to TRBJ1-5; 8 bases line up with TRBD1. V shed 6 bases, J shed 3 bases, and the junction held 4 bases outside the gene matches. CDR1 and CDR2 from the germline V gene are MNHEY and SVGEGT. This CDR3 is built from 14 residues. The CDR3 nucleotides read TGTGCCAGCAGCTCGACAGGGGCCAATCAGCCCCAGCATTTT. Translated, it gives CASSSTGANQPQHF.

V is TRBV30 and J is TRBJ1-2, with D possibly matching TRBD1 (6 bases). Trimming removed 3 bases from V and 7 bases from J, with 15 bases in between. CDR3 length: 13 residues. From germline, CDR1 is GTSNPN and CDR2 SVGIG (reference sequence). In DNA form, the CDR3 reads TGTGCCTGGAGGTTACAGGGAATCGGTGGCTACACCTTC. It encodes CAWRLQGIGGYTF.

This rearrangement joins TRBV5-1 to TRBJ2-5, with D possibly matching TRBD1 (6 bases). V was pared by 4 bases and J by 5 bases, with 9 bases between. Germline CDR1 is SGHRS and CDR2 is YFSETQ. The CDR3 runs to 12 residues. The CDR3, as DNA: TGCGCCAGCAGCATAGACAGGGAGACCCAGTACTTC. Its protein product is CASSIDRETQYF.

The chain uses TRBV28 and TRBJ1-6, with D tentatively TRBD1 (5 bases). V was cut by 5 bases and J by 0 bases, with 20 bases left in between. The length of the CDR3 is 19 residues. CDR1 and CDR2 (germline): MDHEN, SYDVKM. CDR3 coding DNA: TGTGCCAGCAGTCCTTCTCCCCGACAGACGAGCTCCTATAATTCACCCCTCCACTTT. This gives the protein CASSPSPRQTSSYNSPLHF.